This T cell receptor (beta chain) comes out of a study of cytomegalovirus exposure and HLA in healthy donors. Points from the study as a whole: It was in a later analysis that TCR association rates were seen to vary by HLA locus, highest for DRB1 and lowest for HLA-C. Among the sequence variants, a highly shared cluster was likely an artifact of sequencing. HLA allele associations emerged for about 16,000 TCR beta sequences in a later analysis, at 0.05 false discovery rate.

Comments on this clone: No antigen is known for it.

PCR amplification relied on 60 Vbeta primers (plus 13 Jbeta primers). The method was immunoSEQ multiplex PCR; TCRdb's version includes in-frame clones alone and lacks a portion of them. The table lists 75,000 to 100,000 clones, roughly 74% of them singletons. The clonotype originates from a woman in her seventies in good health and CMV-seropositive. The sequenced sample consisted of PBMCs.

In DNA form, the CDR3 reads TGTGCCAGCTCACCAATATTACAGGACGAGCAGTACTTC. Residues: CASSPILQDEQYF. The chain recombines TRBV18 with TRBJ2-7; TRBD1 might be the D (5 bases). The CDR3 length is 13 residues. Germline CDR1 is KGHSH and CDR2 is LQKENI. V was cut by 2 bases and J by 5 bases, with 10 bases left in between.